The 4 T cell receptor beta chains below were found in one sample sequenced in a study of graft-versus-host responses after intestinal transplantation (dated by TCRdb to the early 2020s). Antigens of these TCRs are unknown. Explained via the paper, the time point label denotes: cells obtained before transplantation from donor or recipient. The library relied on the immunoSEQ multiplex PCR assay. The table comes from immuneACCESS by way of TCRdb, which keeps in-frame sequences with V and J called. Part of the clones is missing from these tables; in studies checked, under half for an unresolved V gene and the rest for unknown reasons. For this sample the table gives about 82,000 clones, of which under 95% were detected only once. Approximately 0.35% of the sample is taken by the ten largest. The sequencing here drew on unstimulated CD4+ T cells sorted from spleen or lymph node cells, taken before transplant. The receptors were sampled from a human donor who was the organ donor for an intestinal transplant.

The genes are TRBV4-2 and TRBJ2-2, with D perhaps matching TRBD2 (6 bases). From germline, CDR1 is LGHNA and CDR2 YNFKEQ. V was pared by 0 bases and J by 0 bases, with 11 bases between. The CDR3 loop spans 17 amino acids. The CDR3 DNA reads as TGTGCCAGCAGCCAAGAACCTAGCGTGACGAACACCGGGGAGCTGTTTTTT. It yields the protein CASSQEPSVTNTGELFF.

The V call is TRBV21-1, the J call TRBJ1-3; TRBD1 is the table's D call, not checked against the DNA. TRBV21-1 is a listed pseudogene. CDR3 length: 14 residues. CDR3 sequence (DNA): TGTGCCAGCAGCAGAGACACCTCTGGAAACACCATATATTTT. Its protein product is CASSRDTSGNTIYF.

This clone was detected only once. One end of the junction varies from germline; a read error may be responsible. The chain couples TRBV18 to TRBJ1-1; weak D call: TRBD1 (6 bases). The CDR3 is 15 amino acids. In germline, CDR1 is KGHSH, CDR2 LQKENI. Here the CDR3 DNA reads TGTGCCAGCTCACCGGACAGATGGAGGAACGCTGAAGCTTTCTTT. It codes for CASSPDRWRNAEAFF.

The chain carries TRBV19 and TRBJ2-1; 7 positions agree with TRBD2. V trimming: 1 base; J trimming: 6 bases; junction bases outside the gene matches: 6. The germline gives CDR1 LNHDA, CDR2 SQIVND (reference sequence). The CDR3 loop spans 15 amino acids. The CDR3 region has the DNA TGTGCCAGTAGTATAGGCGGGAGCGGGATCAATGAGCAGTTCTTC. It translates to CASSIGGSGINEQFF.